This T cell receptor (beta chain) was identified during a study of cytomegalovirus exposure and HLA in healthy donors. Study-wide results and limits: In a later analysis, donors in an Asian-associated ancestry cluster reportedly had fewer N-insertions in productive TCRs than the cohort mean. Later, TCR association rates were found to vary by HLA locus, highest for DRB1 and lowest for HLA-C.

CDR3 length equals 16 residues. Germline CDR1 and CDR2: LGHNA and YSLEER. V lost 1 base and J 3 bases, leaving 13 bases between the germline ends. With regard to this clone: Its specificity is unknown.

Amplification used 60 Vbeta primers and 13 Jbeta primers. The protocol was immunoSEQ multiplex PCR, while the TCRdb copy is restricted to in-frame clones and leaves out a portion. The data contain roughly 190,000 clones, 79% of them seen just once; the ten biggest clones take up less than 2.5%. Sequenced material: PBMCs. V is TRBV4-3 and J is TRBJ1-3; tentative D call: TRBD1 (6 bases). The TCR was taken from a woman aged 50 to 60 in good health and CMV-seronegative. The DNA for the CDR3 is TGCGCCAGCAGCCAAGTGGGGGGGCGCATTGGAAACACCATATATTTT. It yields the protein CASSQVGGRIGNTIYF.